Presented here are 15 T cell receptor beta chains from one specimen sequenced in a study of control samples from healthy donors and cancer patients. The method was immunoSEQ multiplex PCR; TCRdb's version includes in-frame clones alone and lacks a portion of them. The sample includes tens of thousands of clones, approximately 89% seen only once; the top ten take 0.8% to 1%. Sequenced: PBMCs. The receptors derive from a man aged 25-40 years with colorectal cancer.

This clone has a handful of counts. The chain has TRBV29-1 and TRBJ2-5; 10 nucleotides align to TRBD1. The CDR3 runs to 14 residues. J was trimmed by 5 bases and V by 3 bases; bases with no gene match: 6. The germline gives CDR1 SQVTM, CDR2 ANQGSEA. DNA of the CDR3: TGCAGCGTTGAGATGACAGGGGGCGCCGAGACCCAGTACTTC. Amino acids: CSVEMTGGAETQYF.

This chain links TRBV25-1 with TRBJ1-3, with TRBD1 as a possible D gene (6 bases). V gave up 0 bases and J gave up 5 bases, with 11 bases separating them. CDR3 length: 15 amino acids. CDR1 is MGHDK and CDR2 is SYGVNS in the germline V gene. The CDR3 sequence: CASSEYGTHRNTIYF. In nucleotides, the CDR3 is TGTGCCAGCAGTGAATACGGGACACACAGAAACACCATATATTTT. Using reference TRBV25-1 and TRBJ1-3 for the parts outside the CDR3, the full variable domain is EADIYQTPRYLVIGTGKKITLECSQTMGHDKMYWYQQDPGMELHLIHYSYGVNSTEKGDLSSESTVSRIRTEHFPLTLESARPSHTSQYLCASSEYGTHRNTIYFGEGSWLTVV.

V is TRBV18 and J is TRBJ1-2; D is unclear. V was pared by 0 bases and J by 0 bases, with 11 bases between. This CDR3 region has 16 residues. Germline V lookup: CDR1 KGHSH, CDR2 LQKENI. The CDR3 region is CASSPPTPIANYGYTF. CDR3 bases: TGTGCCAGCTCACCACCAACGCCGATAGCTAACTATGGCTACACCTTC.

The chain couples TRBV30 to TRBJ1-1, with 10 bases matching TRBD1. V lost 4 bases and J lost 2; bases outside the gene matches: 4. Germline V gene sequence: CDR1 GTSNPN, CDR2 SVGIG (reference sequence). This CDR3 spans 14 amino acids. CDR3 DNA sequence: TGTGCCTGGAACCGGGACAGGGGTAACACTGAAGCTTTCTTT. This encodes CAWNRDRGNTEAFF.

This sequence joins TRBV7-8 and TRBJ1-1; D not certain. Per germline, CDR1 SGHVS and CDR2 FQNEAQ. This CDR3 region has 14 residues. Trimming pared 1 base from V and 1 base from J, leaving 7 bases between. The CDR3 is CASSLESGNTEAFF. For the CDR3, the DNA is TGTGCCAGCAGCTTAGAATCTGGGAACACTGAAGCTTTCTTT.

The chain has TRBV6-5 and TRBJ2-1; D remains ambiguous. V was trimmed by 5 bases and J by 9 bases, leaving 11 bases between them. The CDR3 has 12 amino acids. The germline V gene encodes CDR1 MNHEY and CDR2 SVGAGI. CDR3 in DNA: TGTGCCAGCAGTCTCCGCCTTACTGAGCAGTTCTTC. This encodes CASSLRLTEQFF.

J is TRBJ2-3 and V is TRBV11-3; no definite D call. Trimming took off 4 bases at V and 3 bases at J, with 8 bases between the two ends. This CDR3 region has 13 residues. Germline lookup yields CDR1 SGHNT and CDR2 YENEEA. The CDR3 loop reads CASSYAATDTQYF. In nucleotides, the CDR3 is TGTGCCAGCAGCTATGCGGCTACAGATACGCAGTATTTT.

This chain links TRBV3-1 (or the pseudogene TRBV3-2) with TRBJ1-4; perhaps TRBD1 as D (6 bases). The CDR3 runs to 14 residues. V was trimmed by 3 bases and J by 8 bases, leaving 13 bases between them. Germline values: CDR1 LGHDT, CDR2 YNNKEL (reference sequence). CDR3 sequence reads: CASSHTGIREKLFF. In DNA form, the CDR3 reads TGTGCCAGCAGCCATACAGGGATACGGGAAAAACTGTTTTTT.

The chain combines TRBV29-1 with TRBJ1-2, with 8 bases that match TRBD1. The germline CDR1 and CDR2 sequences are SQVTM and ANQGSEA. The CDR3 runs 13 residues. V lost 6 bases, J lost 8 bases, and 11 bases stayed unmatched. The CDR3 sequence: CSVPLTGVQGYTF. The CDR3 DNA is TGCAGCGTCCCCCTGACAGGGGTACAAGGCTACACCTTC.

V is TRBV6-2 or TRBV6-3 and J is TRBJ1-1, with D perhaps TRBD1 (5 bases). Germline V gene sequence: CDR1 MNHEY, CDR2 SVGEGT. The CDR3 has 15 amino acids. V was pared by 5 bases and J by 7 bases, with 20 bases between. CDR3 amino acids: CASSPEDLGEFEAFF. CDR3 DNA sequence: TGTGCCAGCAGTCCAGAGGACCTAGGGGAGTTTGAAGCTTTCTTT.

The chain joins TRBV6-1 to TRBJ1-2; TRBD1 aligns across 7 bases. The length of the CDR3 is 13 residues. V was clipped by 3 bases and J by 4 bases; unmatched bases: 2. The germline V gene has CDR1 MNHNS and CDR2 SASEGT. In nucleotides, the CDR3 is TGTGCCAGCAGTGACAGGGGGATCTATGGCTACACCTTC. Translated: CASSDRGIYGYTF.

The chain links TRBV6-2 or TRBV6-3 to TRBJ2-6; D is unresolved. Germline V gene sequence: CDR1 MNHEY, CDR2 SVGEGT. The CDR3 has 15 amino acids. The V gene lost 2 bases and the J gene lost 2 bases, with 7 bases spanning the gap. The CDR3 DNA follows: TGTGCCAGCAGTTACAAACCCACTGGGGCCAACGTCCTGACTTTC. It is translated as CASSYKPTGANVLTF.

The V gene is TRBV6-6, the J gene TRBJ2-2; 9 nucleotides align to TRBD1. V was clipped by 2 bases and J by 5 bases; unmatched bases: 3. The CDR3 spans 15 residues. CDR1 is MNHNY, CDR2 SVGAGI, per germline (reference sequence). The CDR3 DNA sequence: TGTGCCAGCAGTTACCAGACAGGGGGAACCGGGGAGCTGTTTTTT. Its protein product is CASSYQTGGTGELFF.

This clone was recorded once. V and J are TRBV12-3 or TRBV12-4 and TRBJ2-2; D gene unclear. V was pared by 5 bases and J by 7 bases, with 8 bases between. There are 12 residues in the CDR3. The DNA for the CDR3 is TGTGCCAGCAGTACCGTGAGCGGGGAGCTGTTTTTT. Encoded protein: CASSTVSGELFF.

The rearrangement uses TRBV19 and TRBJ2-1; the D gene is possibly TRBD1 (6 bases). The V end lost 3 bases, the J end lost 2 bases, and 11 bases lay between the germline ends. This CDR3 contains 15 residues. Germline V gives CDR1 LNHDA, CDR2 SQIVND (reference sequence). The CDR3 nucleotides are TGTGCCAGTAGTATTCCCAGGGGCCCCTACAATGAGCAGTTCTTC. As protein: CASSIPRGPYNEQFF.